Listed below are T cell receptor beta chains from one sample, sequenced in a study of T cells in Graves' hyperthyroidism and ophthalmopathy. MiXCR, applied by TCRdb to the multiplex PCR reads, yields one record per CDR3 protein. The data hold under 300,000 distinct CDR3 sequences, with roughly 14% observed a single time. Sequencing was performed on blood. The receptors were gathered from a woman aged 40 to 55 with Graves' hyperthyroidism that later progressed to Graves' ophthalmopathy. Each CDR3 is given with its conserved first and last residue. Fields, in order: V gene, CDR3 length, J gene, CDR3 protein.

>TRBV20-1|15|TRBJ1-5
CSAGSRESSNQPQHF
>TRBV15|13|TRBJ2-1
CATSRLALHEQFF
>TRBV10-1|13|TRBJ1-1
CASSVRANTEAFF
>TRBV15|19|TRBJ2-1
CATSRDRGTSEDSYNEQFF
>TRBV18|18|TRBJ2-1
CASSPQIETSGRSNEQFF
>TRBV30|15|TRBJ1-3
CASKTGLSFGNTIYF
>TRBV7-9|13|TRBJ2-1
CASARLPYNEQFF
>TRBV7-9|15|TRBJ2-3
CASSLARRVVDTQYF
>TRBV11-2|17|TRBJ2-7
CASSLPRTSGRAFKQYF
>TRBV28|15|TRBJ1-4
CATKYRGSANEKLFF
>TRBV9|17|TRBJ2-3
CASSVAPRREDTDTQYF
>TRBV7-9|14|TRBJ2-7
CASSLGDIRYEQYF
>TRBV15|15|TRBJ2-1
CATSRDLGLRSEQFF
>TRBV10-3|16|TRBJ1-1
CAISEESHSMNTEAFF
>TRBV24-1|14|TRBJ2-1
CATSVDGTSPRQFF
>TRBV28|14|TRBJ1-6
CASISEIYNSPLHF
>TRBV20-1|13|TRBJ1-4
CSATQGTNEKLFF
>TRBV4-2|17|TRBJ2-1
CASSHRTSSSSYNEQFF
>TRBV3-1|17|TRBJ1-1
CASSPWRGQAMNTEAFF
>TRBV10-1|15|TRBJ2-5
CASSAYRGLEETQYF
>TRBV12-3/TRBV12-4|13|TRBJ1-2
CASSLTTNYGYTF
>TRBV30|14|TRBJ2-5
CAWSVRDRGQTQYF
>TRBV10-3|15|TRBJ2-5
CAISVAGLGQETQYF
>TRBV6-2/TRBV6-3|12|TRBJ1-3
CATRGSGNTIYF
>TRBV28|16|TRBJ1-3
CASSLNGRVTRNTIYF
>TRBV27|14|TRBJ2-7
CASRSGGLFYEQYF
>TRBV2|14|TRBJ2-3
CASGPGPTPDTQYF
>TRBV27|14|TRBJ1-2
CASRGTGRAWGYTF
>TRBV12-3/TRBV12-4|15|TRBJ1-1
CASSLLAVRDTEAFF
>TRBV28|13|TRBJ2-5
CASSLFGGETQYF
>TRBV7-8|14|TRBJ2-5
CASSLDRGQETQYF
>TRBV5-4|13|TRBJ2-5
CASSSAVQETQYF
>TRBV11-2|16|TRBJ2-1
CASSFYPGTSVPEQFF
>TRBV11-3|13|TRBJ2-1
CASSLVLYNEQFF
>TRBV7-9|17|TRBJ2-5
CASSPRMGRGNQETQYF
>TRBV5-1|13|TRBJ1-6
CASSFRGNSPLHF
>TRBV6-5|12|TRBJ2-1
CASSYGGNEQFF
>TRBV28|15|TRBJ2-7
CASSLRGFASYEQYF
>TRBV5-1|16|TRBJ1-4
CASSPGGGATNEKLFF
>TRBV20-1|13|TRBJ2-7
CSASDPTEVEQYF
>TRBV25-1|12|TRBJ2-3
CASRESADTQYF
>TRBV27|13|TRBJ2-2
CASRGRGTGELFF
>TRBV2|14|TRBJ2-7
CASSEEGETYEQYF
>TRBV5-5|14|TRBJ2-7
CASRPGLGSYEQYF
>TRBV5-1|14|TRBJ2-5
CASSKLGGSETQYF
>TRBV20-1|13|TRBJ2-5
CSARDSYRETQYF
>TRBV10-3|16|TRBJ2-5
CAISNPRQGAQETQYF
>TRBV2|14|TRBJ1-1
CASSGGTLNTEAFF
>TRBV12-3/TRBV12-4|14|TRBJ1-5
CASRGQDSNKPQHF
>TRBV7-9|16|TRBJ2-7
CASSLVAGTGSYEQYF
>TRBV9|11|TRBJ2-1
CASSKENEQFF